One sample yielded the 16 T cell receptor beta chains listed below, sequenced in a study of CD8 T cells in ankylosing spondylitis. Findings and caveats of the study: For ankylosing spondylitis blood, a TCR beta motif of eight or nine highly homologous variants appeared characteristic.

These receptors are not linked to any known antigen. In TCRdb, the 5' RACE reads were re-called with MiXCR into one record per CDR3 protein. Altogether under 850,000 distinct CDR3 sequences are present, over 15% being singletons, with the ten largest covering under 20%. The sequenced material came from blood, either unsorted or a sorted T cell fraction (not recorded which). The origin of the receptors is a male donor with ankylosing spondylitis.

V and J are TRBV7-8 and TRBJ1-2, with D possibly matching TRBD1 (5 bases). The CDR3 is 14 residues long. Germline V gene data show CDR1 as SGHVS and CDR2 as FQNEAQ. Trimming left V 0 bases short and J 8 bases short, with 13 bases between. The CDR3 DNA is TGTGCCAGCAGCTTAGCAAGCAGGGCAAGCGGCTACACCTTC. Translated: CASSLASRASGYTF.

In this sample, this clonotype turned up a few times. The V gene is TRBV4-2, the J gene TRBJ1-1; a weak D match, TRBD1 (6 bases). V was cut by 2 bases and J by 0 bases, with 16 bases left in between. Germline values: CDR1 LGHNA, CDR2 YNFKEQ. The CDR3 contains 17 residues. The CDR3 region has the DNA TGTGCCAGCAGCCAAAGGGGGAGGGGAGGAATGAACACTGAAGCTTTCTTT. This encodes CASSQRGRGGMNTEAFF.

This clonotype has a handful of counts. The chain uses TRBV14 and TRBJ2-7; possibly TRBD1 or TRBD2 for D (5 bases each). This CDR3 spans 15 amino acids. The V gene's germline CDR1 is SGHDN and CDR2 FVKESK. Trimming cost V 5 bases and J 3 bases, with 17 bases left between them. The CDR3 DNA follows: TGTGCCAGCAGCTCCCAGGGATGGGGGTACTACGAGCAGTACTTC. Protein: CASSSQGWGYYEQYF.

This clonotype was counted a few times. This rearrangement joins TRBV6-5 to TRBJ2-7, with 9 bases that match TRBD2. Trimming removed 0 bases from V and 0 bases from J; junction bases left unmatched: 6. The CDR3 has 17 residues. Germline CDR1 is MNHEY and CDR2 is SVGAGI. The chain's CDR3 is CASSYSSSGASSYEQYF. The CDR3 bases are TGTGCCAGCAGTTACTCCTCTAGCGGGGCGAGCTCCTACGAGCAGTACTTC.

CDR3 residues: CASSPAGSTYEQYF. The CDR3 DNA reads as TGCGCCAGCAGCCCAGCCGGCAGTACCTACGAGCAGTACTTC. V usage is TRBV5-1 and J usage is TRBJ2-7; D remains ambiguous. CDR3 length equals 14 residues. In germline, CDR1 is SGHRS, CDR2 YFSETQ. V gave up 4 bases and J gave up 2 bases, with 13 bases separating them.

The gene calls are TRBV6-1 and TRBJ1-2; maybe TRBD1 (5 bases). There are 13 residues in the CDR3. V was clipped by 7 bases and J by 7 bases, with 16 bases between them. Germline CDR1 is MNHNS and CDR2 is SASEGT. The CDR3, as DNA: TGTGCCAGCACCACGGTAGGGGTGTCTGGCTACACCTTC. Encoded protein: CASTTVGVSGYTF.

In its sample, this clonotype was seen many times. The genes are TRBV27 and TRBJ2-7; D may be TRBD2 (5 bases). This CDR3 has 13 amino acids. CDR1 is MNHEY and CDR2 is SMNVEV in the germline V gene (reference sequence). Trimming pared 3 bases from V and 4 bases from J, leaving 10 bases between. This chain's CDR3 is CASSFGDLYEQYF. The DNA of the CDR3 is TGTGCCAGCAGTTTCGGGGATCTGTACGAGCAGTACTTC.

This clonotype was counted only a few times. The V and J genes are TRBV6-4 and TRBJ1-2, with TRBD1 matching over 8 bases. CDR1 and CDR2 from the germline V gene are MRHNA and SNTAGT. After removal of 0 bases from V and 7 bases from J, the junction contained 10 bases not matched to a gene. The length of the CDR3 is 16 residues. CDR3 loop: CASSDSGARGPFGYTF. The CDR3 coding sequence is TGTGCCAGCAGTGACTCTGGGGCCAGGGGGCCGTTTGGCTACACCTTC.

There are a few counts of this clonotype. This chain links TRBV9 with TRBJ2-1; TRBD2 matches at 10 bases. In germline, CDR1 is SGDLS, CDR2 YYNGEE. With 1 base clipped from V and 8 bases from J, the junction kept 6 bases outside the gene matches. The CDR3 runs 15 residues. DNA of the CDR3: TGTGCCAGCAGCGTATACAGCGGGGGGGGCGATGAGCAGTTCTTC. Its protein product is CASSVYSGGGDEQFF.

Only a few counts were recorded for this clonotype. The chain joins TRBV20-1 to TRBJ1-1; TRBD1 is a possible D gene (5 bases). V was cut by 3 bases and J by 0 bases, with 8 bases left in between. The CDR3 runs 13 residues. The germline V gene has CDR1 DFQATT and CDR2 SNEGSKA (reference sequence). The CDR3 is CSARGTVNTEAFF. Here the CDR3 DNA reads TGCAGTGCTAGGGGGACCGTGAACACTGAAGCTTTCTTT.

DNA for the CDR3: TGCGCCAGCAGGGGGGGGGGCCGAGGCACTGAAGCTTTCTTT. This codes for CASRGGGRGTEAFF. The chain carries TRBV5-1 and TRBJ1-1, with D perhaps matching TRBD1 (6 bases). Germline CDR1 SGHRS, CDR2 YFSETQ. V was trimmed by 5 bases and J by 4 bases, leaving 15 bases between them. The CDR3 totals 14 residues.

This clonotype has more than one count but fewer than ten. CDR3 sequence: CASMLGGNQPQHF. In DNA form, the CDR3 reads TGTGCCAGCATGCTCGGTGGGAACCAGCCCCAGCATTTT. This chain uses TRBV2 with TRBJ1-5; D not resolved. The CDR3 loop spans 13 amino acids. Trimming pared 7 bases from V and 7 bases from J, leaving 14 bases between. Germline V lookup: CDR1 SNHLY, CDR2 FYNNEI.

This chain connects TRBV20-1 to TRBJ1-2; D is ambiguous. Germline V lookup: CDR1 DFQATT, CDR2 SNEGSKA (reference sequence). This CDR3 contains 15 residues. Written as DNA, the CDR3 is TGCAGGCTCACAGCAGACCTAACCCCCTTGGATGGCTACACCTTC. Translation gives CRLTADLTPLDGYTF.

The rearrangement joins TRBV5-1 to TRBJ2-3; 7 bases align to TRBD1. Trimming at V came to 0 bases and at J to 7 bases, leaving 11 bases not matched to a gene. This CDR3 region has 16 residues. Germline values: CDR1 SGHRS, CDR2 YFSETQ. CDR3 nucleotides: TGCGCCAGCAGCTTGGTTCCAGGGGGAGATCAGAATACGCAGTATTTT. It is translated as CASSLVPGGDQNTQYF.

This clonotype was seen a handful of times. V and J are TRBV5-1 and TRBJ1-2, with D maybe TRBD1 (5 bases). Germline V gene data show CDR1 as SGHRS and CDR2 as YFSETQ. The CDR3 runs 13 residues. The V gene lost 3 bases and the J gene lost 6 bases, with 12 bases spanning the gap. The CDR3 spells CASSWAGPDGYTF. The DNA of the CDR3 is TGCGCCAGCAGCTGGGCAGGGCCAGATGGCTACACCTTC.

There are a few counts of this clonotype. This CDR3 is CASSYSKGLGYGYTF. As DNA, the CDR3 is TGTGCCAGCAGTTACTCAAAGGGTTTGGGATATGGCTACACCTTC. The chain couples TRBV6-5 to TRBJ1-2; D call uncertain. CDR3 length: 15 residues. Trimming took 0 bases from V and 5 from J, leaving 13 bases between them. In germline, CDR1 is MNHEY, CDR2 SVGAGI.